This TCR beta chain came from a study of shared clonotypes between healthy human individuals. As concerns this clone: Antigen: not known.

This CDR3 spans 15 amino acids. The germline V gene has CDR1 LNHDA and CDR2 SQIVND (reference sequence). V shed 0 bases and J shed 6 bases, with 14 bases lying between them. The naive CD8 fraction comprised CD45RO-negative cells positively selected for CCR7 and excluded terminally differentiated effector memory CD45RA+ cells. Every contributor of samples was a Caucasian grown-up residing in Nashville, Tennessee. Points from the study as a whole: Several donors showed sharing of 4.5% to 5% of naive CD4 clonotypes.

Measured with immunoSEQ multiplex PCR; TCRdb has only the in-frame clones, and not every one. The sample consists of some 2 million clones, about 94% of them appearing once. Sample: naive CD8+ T cells sorted from blood. The sequence was collected from a young man in good health. The chain recombines TRBV19 with TRBJ1-2; D gene uncertain. The CDR3 region has the DNA TGTGCCAGTAGTATAGAGACTCTCCCGGCCCATGGCTACACCTTC. Encoded protein: CASSIETLPAHGYTF.